Each of the 21 T cell receptor beta chains below was sequenced from the same sample in a study of identical twins. TCRdb reprocessed the 5' RACE reads with MiXCR, giving one entry per CDR3 protein. The sample includes around 200,000 distinct CDR3 sequences, around a tenth of them seen just once. The sample consisted of memory (CD45RO+) T cells sorted from blood. The receptors derive from a woman under 30 in good health.

This clonotype was counted between two and nine times. This chain connects TRBV10-3 to TRBJ2-7; D is possibly TRBD1 (6 bases). V lost 5 bases and J lost 0, with 20 bases in between. This CDR3 has 17 amino acids. CDR1 ENHRY and CDR2 SYGVKD come from the germline V gene. For the CDR3, the DNA is TGTGCCATCAGTTTCCCCCCCGACAGGCCGAGCTCCTACGAGCAGTACTTC. This sequence encodes CAISFPPDRPSSYEQYF.

This sequence joins TRBV20-1 and TRBJ1-6, with D hard to call. The V gene lost 4 bases and the J gene lost 6 bases, with 10 bases spanning the gap. CDR3 length: 13 residues. Germline CDR1 reads DFQATT; CDR2 reads SNEGSKA (reference sequence). This CDR3 reads CSAMGPGNSPLHF. Here the CDR3 DNA reads TGCAGTGCTATGGGTCCGGGTAATTCACCCCTCCACTTT.

This clonotype came up many times. V is TRBV20-1 and J is TRBJ1-1; TRBD1 is a possible D gene (5 bases). The germline gives CDR1 DFQATT, CDR2 SNEGSKA (reference sequence). The CDR3 is 12 amino acids. Trimming stripped 6 bases from V and 6 bases from J, with 14 bases between. The CDR3 is CSAQGASPEAFF. In nucleotides, the CDR3 is TGCAGTGCCCAGGGTGCGAGTCCTGAAGCTTTCTTT.

The V gene is TRBV29-1, the J gene TRBJ1-2; D gene ambiguous. CDR1 is SQVTM, CDR2 ANQGSEA, per germline. Trimming cost V 3 bases and J 1 base, with 6 bases left between them. CDR3 length equals 12 residues. The CDR3 is CSVDRYNYGYTF. DNA of the CDR3: TGCAGCGTTGATCGCTATAACTATGGCTACACCTTC. Looking up the rest from reference TRBV29-1 and TRBJ1-2 gives the full variable domain: SAVISQKPSRDICQRGTSLTIQCQVDSQVTMMFWYRQQPGQSLTLIATANQGSEATYESGFVIDKFPISRPNLTFSTLTVSNMSPEDSSIYLCSVDRYNYGYTFGSGTRLTVV.

This clonotype has a handful of counts. Compared with germline, one end of the junction differs, possibly owing to a read error. The chain links TRBV30 to TRBJ1-2; 8 bases agree with TRBD1. This CDR3 has 13 amino acids. Germline assignment: CDR1 GTSNPN and CDR2 SVGIG (reference sequence). In nucleotides, the CDR3 is TGCGGGATACAGGGGGTTGCTAACTATGGCTACACCTTC. Amino acids: CGIQGVANYGYTF. Drawing the rest from reference TRBV30 and TRBJ1-2, the complete variable domain is SQTIHQWPATLVQPVGSPLSLECTVEGTSNPNLYWYRQAAGRGLQLLFYSVGIGQISSEVPQNLSASRPQDRQFILSSKKLLLSDSGFYLCGIQGVANYGYTFGSGTRLTVV.

This clonotype was recorded many times. This chain uses TRBV12-3 or TRBV12-4 with TRBJ2-2; no clear D. The CDR3 is 13 amino acids. V shed 7 bases and J shed 3 bases, with 9 bases lying between them. The CDR3 sequence is CASIPSDTGELFF. CDR3 nucleotide sequence: TGTGCCAGCATACCCAGCGACACCGGGGAGCTGTTTTTT.

This clonotype was observed a few times. The gene calls are TRBV20-1 and TRBJ2-7; D possibly corresponds to TRBD2 (5 bases). The V gene lost 5 bases and the J gene lost 4 bases, with 12 bases spanning the gap. The CDR3 has 12 amino acids. Per germline, CDR1 DFQATT and CDR2 SNEGSKA (reference sequence). CDR3 protein: CSARYGEYEQYF. CDR3 DNA: TGCAGTGCTCGATACGGGGAATACGAGCAGTACTTC.

This clonotype was observed a handful of times. The chain recombines TRBV3-1 with TRBJ2-1; maybe TRBD2 (6 bases). The CDR3 totals 12 residues. Germline CDR1 LGHDT, CDR2 YNNKEL (reference sequence). V was clipped by 1 base and J by 8 bases, with 6 bases between them. The CDR3 loop reads CASSQAGDEQFF. The CDR3 DNA sequence: TGTGCCAGCAGCCAAGCGGGGGATGAGCAGTTCTTC.

This clonotype was picked up a small number of times. The chain combines TRBV6-2 or TRBV6-3 with TRBJ2-7; 11 nucleotides match TRBD2. CDR3 length: 16 amino acids. The germline CDR1 and CDR2 sequences are MNHEY and SVGEGT. Losses at the gene ends were 2 bases for V and 3 bases for J; bases not matched to a gene: 6. The DNA for the CDR3 is TGTGCCAGCAGTTACAACTTGGGGACTAGCGGCTACGAGCAGTACTTC. The encoded protein is CASSYNLGTSGYEQYF.

The chain employs TRBV25-1 and TRBJ1-2; TRBD1 is a possible D gene (5 bases). V lost 1 base and J lost 5, with 14 bases in between. CDR1 and CDR2 from the germline V gene are MGHDK and SYGVNS. CDR3 length: 15 residues. The CDR3 coding sequence is TGTGCCAGCAGTGAATCCGGGGGGAGAGGGTATGGCTACACCTTC. Encoded protein: CASSESGGRGYGYTF.

This clonotype has only a few counts. The J gene is TRBJ2-7, the V gene TRBV5-1, with unresolved D. The CDR3 has 13 amino acids. Germline CDR1 is SGHRS and CDR2 is YFSETQ. Trimming removed 0 bases from V and 4 bases from J, with 8 bases in between. CDR3: CASSLVVPYEQYF. CDR3 DNA sequence: TGCGCCAGCAGCTTGGTAGTTCCTTACGAGCAGTACTTC.

This clonotype has a single count. The chain is built from TRBV20-1 and TRBJ2-1; 9 bases are a match to TRBD2. The CDR3 extends over 14 amino acids. CDR1 DFQATT and CDR2 SNEGSKA come from the germline V gene (reference sequence). V lost 6 bases, J lost 7 bases, and 10 bases stayed unmatched. The CDR3 DNA is TGCAGTGCCCTTACTAGCGGGTTAGGTAATGAGCAGTTCTTC. This codes for CSALTSGLGNEQFF.

The chain is built from TRBV20-1 and TRBJ2-1; 9 bases fit TRBD2. V trimming: 2 bases; J trimming: 0 bases; junction bases outside the gene matches: 5. The germline gives CDR1 DFQATT, CDR2 SNEGSKA (reference sequence). The CDR3 is made up of 16 amino acids. The CDR3 loop reads CSARLAGSRSYNEQFF. CDR3 nucleotide sequence: TGCAGTGCTAGACTAGCGGGGTCGCGCTCCTACAATGAGCAGTTCTTC.

The chain recombines TRBV7-9 with TRBJ1-2; D unresolved. CDR3 length: 12 amino acids. The germline CDR1 and CDR2 sequences are SEHNR and FQNEAQ (reference sequence). V was clipped by 1 base and J by 6 bases, with 6 bases between them. CDR3 DNA sequence: TGTGCCAGCAGCTTAGTTCTCGATGGCTACACCTTC. Amino acid sequence: CASSLVLDGYTF.

This clonotype was seen a handful of times. V gene TRBV6-2 or TRBV6-3 combines with J gene TRBJ2-7, with D possibly being TRBD1 (5 bases). CDR3 length: 14 amino acids. CDR1 and CDR2 from the germline V gene are MNHEY and SVGEGT. Trimming shortened V by 5 bases and J by 3 bases, and 14 bases separated the two germline ends. CDR3 sequence reads: CASSAPGRGYEQYF. CDR3 sequence (DNA): TGTGCCAGCAGTGCCCCAGGAAGGGGCTACGAGCAGTACTTC.

This clonotype showed up just a few times. The chain carries TRBV7-2 and TRBJ2-3; D call uncertain. The CDR3 runs 14 residues. The germline V gene has CDR1 SGHTA and CDR2 FQGNSA. V was pared by 5 bases and J by 2 bases, with 11 bases between. CDR3 loop: CASSPGFSTDTQYF. The CDR3 nucleotides are TGTGCCAGCAGCCCCGGGTTCTCCACAGATACGCAGTATTTT.

The CDR3, as DNA: TGCAGTGCTAGGGCCTTAGCGGGAAACAAGCAGTTCTTC. It encodes CSARALAGNKQFF. The chain uses TRBV20-1 and TRBJ2-1, with 8 nucleotides matching TRBD2. The CDR3 runs 13 residues. V was pared by 3 bases and J by 11 bases, with 9 bases of the junction left unmatched. CDR1 and CDR2 (germline): DFQATT, SNEGSKA (reference sequence).

The chain combines TRBV10-2 with TRBJ1-1; 9 positions match TRBD1. CDR1 and CDR2 from the germline V gene are WSHSY and SAAADI. This CDR3 contains 18 residues. V lost 3 bases, J lost 3 bases, and 14 bases stayed unmatched. The CDR3 loop reads CASSDPPGTGFRYTEAFF. Here the CDR3 DNA reads TGCGCCAGCAGTGACCCACCCGGGACAGGGTTTAGGTACACTGAAGCTTTCTTT.

This clonotype was observed a handful of times. This chain joins TRBV3-1 and TRBJ1-6, with TRBD1 identical over 10 bases. V lost 4 bases and J lost 9; bases outside the gene matches: 9. Per germline, CDR1 LGHDT and CDR2 YNNKEL (reference sequence). The CDR3 contains 16 residues. In nucleotides, the CDR3 is TGTGCCAGCAGCCGAGAGGGGGACAGGGGTTTTTCACCCCTCCACTTT. Protein product: CASSREGDRGFSPLHF. Full variable domain (outside the CDR3, taken from reference TRBV3-1 and TRBJ1-6): DTAVSQTPKYLVTQMGNDKSIKCEQNLGHDTMYWYKQDSKKFLKIMFSYNNKELIINETVPNRFSPKSPDKAHLNLHINSLELGDSAVYFCASSREGDRGFSPLHFGNGTRLTVT.

The chain employs TRBV27 and TRBJ2-1, with 7 bases matching TRBD1. Germline CDR1 is MNHEY and CDR2 is SMNVEV (reference sequence). V dropped 9 bases and J dropped 10; count of bases not matched to a gene: 12. This CDR3 has 13 amino acids. Written as DNA, the CDR3 is TGTGCCAGTCGGACAGGCGCGGTAGGCGAGCAGTTCTTC. Protein sequence: CASRTGAVGEQFF.

The rearrangement joins TRBV6-1 to TRBJ2-6, with a possible D match to TRBD2 (5 bases). This CDR3 comprises 15 residues. Germline V gene data show CDR1 as MNHNS and CDR2 as SASEGT. V was trimmed by 8 bases and J by 0 bases, leaving 11 bases between them. CDR3 nucleotide sequence: TGTGCCAGCGGGCAACTAGGCTCTGGGGCCAACGTCCTGACTTTC. Translated, it gives CASGQLGSGANVLTF.